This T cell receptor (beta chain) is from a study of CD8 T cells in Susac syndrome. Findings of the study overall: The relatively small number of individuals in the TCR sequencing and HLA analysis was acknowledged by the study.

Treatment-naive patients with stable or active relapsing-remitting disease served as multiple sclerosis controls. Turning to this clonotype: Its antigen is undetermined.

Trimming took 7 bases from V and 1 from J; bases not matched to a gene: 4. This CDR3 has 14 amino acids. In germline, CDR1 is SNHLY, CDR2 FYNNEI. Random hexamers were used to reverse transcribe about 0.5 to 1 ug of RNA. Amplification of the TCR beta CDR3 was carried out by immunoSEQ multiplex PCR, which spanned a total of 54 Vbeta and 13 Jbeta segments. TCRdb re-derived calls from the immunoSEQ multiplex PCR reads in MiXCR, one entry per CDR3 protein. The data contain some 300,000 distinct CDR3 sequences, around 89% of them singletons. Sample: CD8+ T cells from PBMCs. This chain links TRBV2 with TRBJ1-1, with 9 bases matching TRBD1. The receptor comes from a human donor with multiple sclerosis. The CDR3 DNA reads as TGTGCCAGCACCGCGACAGGGGGGAACACTGAAGCTTTCTTT. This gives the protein CASTATGGNTEAFF.